The TCR beta chain described here comes from a study of cytomegalovirus exposure and HLA in healthy donors. About this clone: What it binds is unknown.

Vbeta (60) and Jbeta (13) primers were used in the PCR. In the original workflow: Counted up in a later analysis, unique TCR beta chains came to 60 million to 95 million, with about 9.9 million shared. This table comes from immunoSEQ multiplex PCR, and its TCRdb copy is limited to in-frame clones, with some not included. The V and J calls and clone size are taken from that table; D and trimming were inferred from the DNA. The data show about 130,000 clones, approximately 79% seen once. Samples came from healthy bone marrow donors. Donors had nominal health at sampling but likely had unrecorded immune exposures. Points from the study as a whole: Earlier results showed most TCR beta V segments being productive about 90% or about 30% of the time.

V was shortened by 5 bases and J by 2 bases, with 10 bases between the two germline ends. This CDR3 contains 13 residues. CDR1 and CDR2 (germline): MNHEY, SVGAGI. Sequencing was performed on PBMCs. This TCR derives from a middle-aged man in good health and CMV-seropositive. The J gene is TRBJ2-7, the V gene TRBV6-5; D call uncertain. CDR3 region: CASSEHFPYEQYF. The CDR3 nucleotides are TGTGCCAGCAGTGAGCACTTTCCCTACGAGCAGTACTTC.